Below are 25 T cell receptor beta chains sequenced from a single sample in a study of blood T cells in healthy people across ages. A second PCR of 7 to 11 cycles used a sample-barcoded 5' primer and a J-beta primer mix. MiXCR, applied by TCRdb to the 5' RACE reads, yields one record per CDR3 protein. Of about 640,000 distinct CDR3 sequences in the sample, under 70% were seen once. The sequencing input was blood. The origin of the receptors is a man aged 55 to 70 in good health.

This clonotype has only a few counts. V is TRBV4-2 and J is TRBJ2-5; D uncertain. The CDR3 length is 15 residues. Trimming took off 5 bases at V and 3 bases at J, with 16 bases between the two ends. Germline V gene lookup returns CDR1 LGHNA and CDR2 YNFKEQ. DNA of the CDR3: TGTGCCAGCAGCTCGACCGCGGCTAGTGAAGAGACCCAGTACTTC. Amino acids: CASSSTAASEETQYF.

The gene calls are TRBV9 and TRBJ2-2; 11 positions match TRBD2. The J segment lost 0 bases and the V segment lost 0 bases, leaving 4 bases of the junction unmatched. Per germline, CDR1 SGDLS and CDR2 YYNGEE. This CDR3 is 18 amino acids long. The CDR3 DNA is TGTGCCAGCAGCGTAGAACTAGCGGGAGCTACGAACACCGGGGAGCTGTTTTTT. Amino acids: CASSVELAGATNTGELFF.

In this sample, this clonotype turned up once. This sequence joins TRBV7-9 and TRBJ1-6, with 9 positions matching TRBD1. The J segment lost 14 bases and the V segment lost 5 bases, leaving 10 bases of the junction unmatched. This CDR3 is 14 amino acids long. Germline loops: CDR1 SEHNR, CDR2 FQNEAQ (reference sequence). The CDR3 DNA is TGTGCCAGCAGCATGGGACAGGGCGCTAGCACCCTCCACTTT. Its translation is CASSMGQGASTLHF.

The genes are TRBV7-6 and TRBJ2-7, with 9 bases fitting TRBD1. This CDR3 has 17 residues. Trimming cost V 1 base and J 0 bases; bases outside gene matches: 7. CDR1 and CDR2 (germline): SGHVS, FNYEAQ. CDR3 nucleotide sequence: TGTGCCAGCAGCTTAGGTACAGGGGGCTTCAACTCCTACGAGCAGTACTTC. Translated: CASSLGTGGFNSYEQYF.

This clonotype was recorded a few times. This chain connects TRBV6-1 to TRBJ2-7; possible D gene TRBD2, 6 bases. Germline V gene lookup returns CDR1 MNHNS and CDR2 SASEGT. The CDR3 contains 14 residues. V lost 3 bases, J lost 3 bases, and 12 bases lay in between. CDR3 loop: CASSDQGLSYEQYF. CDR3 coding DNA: TGTGCCAGCAGTGATCAGGGACTTAGCTACGAGCAGTACTTC.

The CDR3 DNA sequence: TGTGCCAGCAGTGAATTCCGAGGGACGGGCAATCAGCCCCAGCATTTT. Protein: CASSEFRGTGNQPQHF. The genes are TRBV2 and TRBJ1-5, with D perhaps matching TRBD1 (5 bases). The germline V and J ends were trimmed by 2 bases and 2 bases, with 13 bases remaining between them. This CDR3 has 16 amino acids. Germline CDR1 and CDR2: SNHLY and FYNNEI.

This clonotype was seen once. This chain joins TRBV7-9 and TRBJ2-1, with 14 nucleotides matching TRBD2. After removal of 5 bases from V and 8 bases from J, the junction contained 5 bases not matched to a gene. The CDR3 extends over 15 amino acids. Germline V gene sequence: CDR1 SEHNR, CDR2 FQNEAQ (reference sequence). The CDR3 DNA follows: TGTGCCAGCAGCCCAAAGGGACTAGCGGGGGATGAGCAGTTCTTC. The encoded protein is CASSPKGLAGDEQFF.

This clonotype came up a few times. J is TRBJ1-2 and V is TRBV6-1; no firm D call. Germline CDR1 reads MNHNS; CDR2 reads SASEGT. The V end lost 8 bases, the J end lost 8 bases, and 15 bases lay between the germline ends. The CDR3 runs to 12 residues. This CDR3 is CASGQWPAGYTF. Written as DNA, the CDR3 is TGTGCCAGCGGGCAGTGGCCGGCGGGCTACACCTTC.

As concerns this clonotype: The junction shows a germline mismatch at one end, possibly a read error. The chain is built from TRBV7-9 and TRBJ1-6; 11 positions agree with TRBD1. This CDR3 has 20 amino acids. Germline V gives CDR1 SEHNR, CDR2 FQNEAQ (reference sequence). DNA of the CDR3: TGTGCCAGCAGCTTAGCCCCAGGACAGGGGGCGAACGCCTATAATTCGCCCCTCCACTTT. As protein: CASSLAPGQGANAYNSPLHF.

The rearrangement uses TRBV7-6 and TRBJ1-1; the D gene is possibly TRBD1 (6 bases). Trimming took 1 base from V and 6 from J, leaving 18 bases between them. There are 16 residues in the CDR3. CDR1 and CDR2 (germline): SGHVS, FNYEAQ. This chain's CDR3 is CASSLGPGEAYPEAFF. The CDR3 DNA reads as TGTGCCAGCAGCTTAGGTCCAGGGGAGGCGTATCCTGAAGCTTTCTTT. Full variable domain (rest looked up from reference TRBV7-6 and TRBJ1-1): GAGVSQSPRYKVTKRGQDVALRCDPISGHVSLYWYRQALGQGPEFLTYFNYEAQQDKSGLPNDRFSAERPEGSISTLTIQRTEQRDSAMYRCASSLGPGEAYPEAFFGQGTRLTVV.

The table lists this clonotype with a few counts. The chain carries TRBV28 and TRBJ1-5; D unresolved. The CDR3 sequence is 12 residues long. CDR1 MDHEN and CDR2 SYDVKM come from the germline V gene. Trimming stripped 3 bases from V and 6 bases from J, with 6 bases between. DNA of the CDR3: TGTGCCAGCAGTTTTTCTGCTCAGCCCCAGCATTTT. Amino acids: CASSFSAQPQHF.

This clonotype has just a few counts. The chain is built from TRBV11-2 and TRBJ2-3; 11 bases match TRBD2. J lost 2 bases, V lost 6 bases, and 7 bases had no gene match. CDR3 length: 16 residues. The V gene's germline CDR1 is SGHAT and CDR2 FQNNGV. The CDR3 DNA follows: TGTGCCAGCAGTCTAGCGGGGGGCCGATCCACAGATACGCAGTATTTT. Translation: CASSLAGGRSTDTQYF.

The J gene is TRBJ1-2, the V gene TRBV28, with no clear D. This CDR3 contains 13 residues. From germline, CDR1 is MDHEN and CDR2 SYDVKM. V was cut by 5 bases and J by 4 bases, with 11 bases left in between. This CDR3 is CASSNLRSYGYTF. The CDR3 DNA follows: TGTGCCAGCAGTAACCTAAGGAGCTATGGCTACACCTTC.

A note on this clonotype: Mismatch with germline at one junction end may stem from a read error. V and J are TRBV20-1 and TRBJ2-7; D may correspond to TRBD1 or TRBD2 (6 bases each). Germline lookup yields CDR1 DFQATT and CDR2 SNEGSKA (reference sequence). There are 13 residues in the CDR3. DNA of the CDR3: TGCAGCGTATCTAGGGGGGTCTCCTACAAGCAGTACTTC. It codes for CSVSRGVSYKQYF.

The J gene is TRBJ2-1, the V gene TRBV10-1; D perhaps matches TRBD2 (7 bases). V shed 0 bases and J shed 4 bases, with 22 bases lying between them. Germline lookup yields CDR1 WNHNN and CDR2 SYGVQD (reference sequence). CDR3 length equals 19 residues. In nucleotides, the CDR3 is TGCGCCAGCAGTGAGTCGAAACGGGGGGCCGCGGCACCTTACAATGAGCAGTTCTTC. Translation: CASSESKRGAAAPYNEQFF.

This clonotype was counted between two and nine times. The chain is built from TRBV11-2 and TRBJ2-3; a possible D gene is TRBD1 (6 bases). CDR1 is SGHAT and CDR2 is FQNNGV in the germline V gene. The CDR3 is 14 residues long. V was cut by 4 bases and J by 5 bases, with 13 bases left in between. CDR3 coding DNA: TGTGCCAGCAGCTCAAATCCGACAGGAGATACGCAGTATTTT. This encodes CASSSNPTGDTQYF.

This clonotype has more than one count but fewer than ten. The CDR3 DNA sequence: TGCAGCGTTGTCGGTATGGTAACAGATACGCAGTATTTT. Translating gives CSVVGMVTDTQYF. V and J are TRBV29-1 and TRBJ2-3; D is undetermined. The CDR3 sequence is 13 residues long. Germline CDR1 is SQVTM and CDR2 is ANQGSEA. The V end lost 4 bases, the J end lost 3 bases, and 11 bases lay between the germline ends.

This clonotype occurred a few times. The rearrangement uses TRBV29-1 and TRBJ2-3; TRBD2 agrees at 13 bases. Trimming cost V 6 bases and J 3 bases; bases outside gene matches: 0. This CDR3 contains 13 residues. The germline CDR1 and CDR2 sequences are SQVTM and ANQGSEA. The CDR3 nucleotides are TGCAGCGTGACTAGCGGGGGGACAGATACGCAGTATTTT. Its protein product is CSVTSGGTDTQYF.

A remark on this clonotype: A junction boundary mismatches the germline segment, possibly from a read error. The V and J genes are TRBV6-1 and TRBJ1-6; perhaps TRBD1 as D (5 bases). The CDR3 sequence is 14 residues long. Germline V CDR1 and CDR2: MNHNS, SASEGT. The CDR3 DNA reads TGTGCCAGCACCTTAAGGGGAAGTGATTCGCCCCTCCACTTT. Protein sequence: CASTLRGSDSPLHF.

CDR3 nucleotide sequence: TGCAGTGCTCTGGGCAATACGCAGTATTTT. Protein: CSALGNTQYF. V is TRBV20-1 and J is TRBJ2-3; D gene unclear. Germline V gives CDR1 DFQATT, CDR2 SNEGSKA (reference sequence). V was clipped by 5 bases and J by 7 bases, with 7 bases between them. The CDR3 runs 10 residues.

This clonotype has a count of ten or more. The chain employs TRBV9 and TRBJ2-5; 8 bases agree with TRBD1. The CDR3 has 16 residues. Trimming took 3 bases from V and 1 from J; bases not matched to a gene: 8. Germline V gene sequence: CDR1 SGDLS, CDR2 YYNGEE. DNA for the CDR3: TGTGCCAGCAGCGCCGGACAGGGTTGGAGCCAAGAGACCCAGTACTTC. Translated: CASSAGQGWSQETQYF.

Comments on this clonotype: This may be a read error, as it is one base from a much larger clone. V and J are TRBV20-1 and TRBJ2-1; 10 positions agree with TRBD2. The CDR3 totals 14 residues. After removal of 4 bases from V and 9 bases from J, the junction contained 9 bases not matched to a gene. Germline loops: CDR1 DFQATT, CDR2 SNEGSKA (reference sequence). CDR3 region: CSATYSGGNSEQFF. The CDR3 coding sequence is TGCAGTGCTACCTATAGCGGGGGGAATAGTGAGCAGTTCTTC.

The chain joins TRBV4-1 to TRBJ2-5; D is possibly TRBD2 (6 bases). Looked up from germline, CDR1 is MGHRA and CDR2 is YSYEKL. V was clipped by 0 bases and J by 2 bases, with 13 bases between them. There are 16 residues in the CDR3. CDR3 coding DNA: TGCGCCAGCAGCCAAGAGTCCCAGCGGGCTCAAGAGACCCAGTACTTC. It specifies CASSQESQRAQETQYF.

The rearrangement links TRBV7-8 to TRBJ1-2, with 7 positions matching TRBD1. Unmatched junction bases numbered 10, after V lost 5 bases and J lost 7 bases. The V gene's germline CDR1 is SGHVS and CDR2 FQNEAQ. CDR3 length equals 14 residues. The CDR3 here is CASSPSGGILGYTF. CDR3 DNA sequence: TGTGCCAGCAGCCCCTCAGGGGGAATTCTTGGCTACACCTTC.

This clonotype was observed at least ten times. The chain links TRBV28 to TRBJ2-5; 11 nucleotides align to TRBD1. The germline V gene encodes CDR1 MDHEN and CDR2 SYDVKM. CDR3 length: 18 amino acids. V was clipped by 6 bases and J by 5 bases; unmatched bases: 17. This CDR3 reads CASRLPYGQGAMWETQYF. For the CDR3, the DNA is TGTGCCAGCAGATTGCCCTATGGACAGGGGGCGATGTGGGAGACCCAGTACTTC.